The clone carrying this T cell receptor (beta chain) was seen just once. Its matching antigen is unknown. This entry is derived from a study of PD-1 blockade in classical Hodgkin lymphoma. General study results and limits: Researchers reported that CD4+ TCR diversity, though not CD8+, rose significantly by C4D1. Some patients started nivolumab under 1 year after ASCT, and they were excluded.

After autologous stem cell transplantation all patients relapsed, and prior brentuximab vedotin exposure differed between cohorts. Sequenced by immunoSEQ multiplex PCR; TCRdb stores in-frame clones only, minus some. Of roughly 20,000 clones listed, 65% to 85% are singletons. The clonotype originates from a human donor with classical Hodgkin lymphoma. The sequencing used peripheral blood mononuclear cells (PBMCs), collected at baseline.

CDR3 bases: TGTGCCTGGAGTACGGGACAGGGGAATCAGCCCCAGCATTTT. It is translated as CAWSTGQGNQPQHF. The chain combines TRBV30 with TRBJ1-5; the match to TRBD1 covers 10 bases. The CDR3 totals 14 residues. V was clipped by 2 bases and J by 4 bases; unmatched bases: 2. Per germline, CDR1 GTSNPN and CDR2 SVGIG (reference sequence).